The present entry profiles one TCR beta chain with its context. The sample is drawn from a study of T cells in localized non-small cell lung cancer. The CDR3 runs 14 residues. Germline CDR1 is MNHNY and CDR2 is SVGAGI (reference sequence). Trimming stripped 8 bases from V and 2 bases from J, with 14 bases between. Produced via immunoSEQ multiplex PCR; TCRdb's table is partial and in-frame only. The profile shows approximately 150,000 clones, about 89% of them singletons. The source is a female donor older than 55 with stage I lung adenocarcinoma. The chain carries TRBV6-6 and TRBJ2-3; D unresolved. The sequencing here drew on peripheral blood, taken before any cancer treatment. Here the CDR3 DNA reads TGTGCCAGCTGGATAACCCCTAACACAGATACGCAGTATTTT. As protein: CASWITPNTDTQYF.